This T cell receptor (beta chain) stems from a study of blood T cell repertoires in COVID-19. Study in general: The samples span acute and convalescent COVID-19 from the United States, Italy and Spain. T cells, B-cell-depleted T cells, or PBMCs supplied cDNA or gDNA.

The method was immunoSEQ multiplex PCR; TCRdb's version includes in-frame clones alone and lacks a portion of them. The data contain some 140,000 clones, 79% of them singletons. The sample comprised peripheral blood. The receptor was isolated from a man aged 55 to 69 with acute or convalescent COVID-19.

CDR3 DNA: TGTGCCAGTAGTGGCCGGGACAGGGGTAACTATGGCTACACCTTC. This codes for CASSGRDRGNYGYTF. The rearrangement links TRBV19 to TRBJ1-2; 10 bases are shared with TRBD1. CDR1 is LNHDA and CDR2 is SQIVND in the germline V gene (reference sequence). The CDR3 has 15 amino acids. J lost 1 base, V lost 5 bases, and 4 bases had no gene match.